This T cell receptor beta chain was identified in a study of blood T cell repertoires in COVID-19. Study-level background: The United States, Italy and Spain supplied acute and convalescent COVID-19 samples. PBMCs, B-cell-depleted T cells, or T cells were the source of the cDNA or gDNA that made up the material.

In germline, CDR1 is SGHRS, CDR2 YFSETQ. Losses at the gene ends were 0 bases for V and 8 bases for J; bases not matched to a gene: 8. The CDR3 is 16 amino acids. In the authors' methods: Reference gene primer amplification gave estimated nucleated cell counts. Libraries were prepared by immunoSEQ multiplex PCR; TCRdb keeps only in-frame clonotypes and omits some of them. The V and J calls and clone size come from that table; D and trimming were worked out from the DNA. The sample holds approximately 110,000 clones, nearly 85% seen once. The chain is built from TRBV5-1 and TRBJ1-6; 7 bases fit TRBD1. The sample taken for sequencing was peripheral blood. This receptor was obtained from a woman aged 45-59 years with acute or convalescent COVID-19. The CDR3 DNA reads as TGCGCCAGCAGCTTGGCCCCGACAGGGCTTGATTCACCCCTCCACTTT. Its protein product is CASSLAPTGLDSPLHF. Based on the CDR3 plus reference TRBV5-1 and TRBJ1-6, the full variable domain is KAGVTQTPRYLIKTRGQQVTLSCSPISGHRSVSWYQQTPGQGLQFLFEYFSETQRNKGNFPGRFSGRQFSNSRSEMNVSTLELGDSALYLCASSLAPTGLDSPLHFGNGTRLTVT.